Reported below is one TCR beta chain. This clone was observed once. The antigen this receptor binds is unknown. There are no base qualities to consult, and no much larger clone falls within one base. The trial excluded patients who had a history of autoimmune disease or who were on systemic immunosuppression. Peripheral blood for TCR sequencing was drawn from every dose cohort at baseline, at cycle 4 day 1 and at cycle 7 day 1. Samples were obtained from an open-label, multicenter, first-in-human phase I dose-escalation trial of ivuxolimab. Adults with locally advanced or metastatic melanoma, renal cell, hepatocellular, or head and neck squamous cell carcinoma were enrolled in the trial. Before TCR sequencing, CD4+ and CD8+ T cells were separately sorted from peripheral blood. To sequence the TCRbeta CDR3 region, genomic DNA was isolated from the sorted cells. The immunoSEQ Assay was used for sequencing of TCRbeta CDR3 regions. TCRdb limited this immuneACCESS table to in-frame rearrangements with V and J called. A share of clones is missing; checked studies link under half to unresolved V genes, and the rest is unexplained. The sample table records tens of thousands of clones; 80% to 95% of these occur just once. In total, the top ten clones hold approximately 1.8% of the sample.

The germline V gene supplies CDR1 MGHRA and CDR2 YSYEKL. Measured from the cysteine to the phenylalanine, the CDR3 is 13 residues long. This entry keeps only the CDR3 DNA: 39 bases, framed from base 1. V and J lose 2 bases and 5 bases, and a span of 8 bases separates them. The sample belongs to a study of OX40 agonist ivuxolimab in advanced cancers. For the wider study: Ivuxolimab, which targeted the costimulatory receptor OX40 (CD134), was an agonistic, fully human IgG2 monoclonal antibody. Intravenous ivuxolimab was administered to patients every 2 weeks at six dose levels: 0.01, 0.1, 0.3, 1.5, 3 and 10 mg/kg. Peripheral TCRbeta sequencing aimed to test whether ivuxolimab altered TCR sequence diversity and caused clonal T-cell expansion. Of the approximately 54 patients in dose escalation, 19 had hepatocellular carcinoma, about 15 had melanoma, 9 had renal cell carcinoma and 9 had head and neck cancer. The paper describes the monotherapy dose-escalation part (N of about 54 patients) of the phase I trial of ivuxolimab. Patients were allowed to have had prior anti-PD-1, anti-PD-L1 or anti-CTLA-4 therapy, and 40% of the dose-escalation patients had previously received checkpoint inhibitors. In the dose-escalation cohort, 70% to 85% of patients were male, and the mean age was around 60 years, with a range of roughly 20 to 80. Partial responses occurred in three dose-escalation patients: two with cutaneous melanoma and one with hepatocellular carcinoma. On the study overall, not on this receptor specifically: Low levels of normalized T-cell clonal expansion were also seen in some patients who did not respond. After ivuxolimab, CD8+ T cells had more expanded clones than CD4+ T cells on average. The antigen specificity of the clonally expanded peripheral T cells was not determined. At doses of 0.1 to 3.0 mg/kg, clonal expansion of both CD4+ and CD8+ T cells in blood was seen between baseline and week 6. In the 0.1-3.0 mg/kg groups, partial responders were among the patients with the lowest normalized peripheral clonal expansion, particularly in CD8+ T cells.

This material consisted of CD4+ or CD8+ T cells sorted from blood, taken in a trial of the OX40 agonist ivuxolimab. The V and J genes are TRBV4-1 and TRBJ2-3; TRBD1 is a weak D gene call, 5 bases matching. This receptor was taken from an adult with an advanced solid tumor such as melanoma, head and neck, liver or kidney cancer. This receptor has the CDR3 CASSQLRGDTQYF. The DNA is as follows: TGCGCCAGCAGCCAACTAAGGGGAGATACGCAGTATTTT.